This T cell receptor beta chain stems from a study of cytomegalovirus exposure and HLA in healthy donors. Study overall: In an early release, HLA-typed donors contributed tens of millions of unique TCR sequences. Study-wide results and limits: It was only CMV serostatus that was available as immune exposure information. TCR beta V- and J-gene trimming, according to a later analysis, was linked to a missense DCLRE1C variant.

Between the trimmed V and J ends, which lost 1 base and 4 bases, there was a span of 11 bases. CDR1 is MGHDK and CDR2 is SYGVNS in the germline V gene. This CDR3 contains 14 residues. Comment on this clone: Its antigen is undetermined.

The primer mix had 60 Vbeta and 13 Jbeta primers. Here immunoSEQ multiplex PCR was the method, and the copy in TCRdb shows in-frame clones only, minus some. The repertoire holds fewer than 250,000 clones, roughly three quarters seen once, with 1.5% to 2% in the top ten. Sequenced sample: PBMCs. V is TRBV25-1 and J is TRBJ2-7; perhaps TRBD1 as D (7 bases). This receptor was taken from a woman between 18 and 29 years old in good health and CMV-seronegative. The CDR3 here is CASSESTGRYEQYF. The CDR3 DNA reads as TGTGCCAGCAGTGAATCGACAGGGAGGTACGAGCAGTACTTC.